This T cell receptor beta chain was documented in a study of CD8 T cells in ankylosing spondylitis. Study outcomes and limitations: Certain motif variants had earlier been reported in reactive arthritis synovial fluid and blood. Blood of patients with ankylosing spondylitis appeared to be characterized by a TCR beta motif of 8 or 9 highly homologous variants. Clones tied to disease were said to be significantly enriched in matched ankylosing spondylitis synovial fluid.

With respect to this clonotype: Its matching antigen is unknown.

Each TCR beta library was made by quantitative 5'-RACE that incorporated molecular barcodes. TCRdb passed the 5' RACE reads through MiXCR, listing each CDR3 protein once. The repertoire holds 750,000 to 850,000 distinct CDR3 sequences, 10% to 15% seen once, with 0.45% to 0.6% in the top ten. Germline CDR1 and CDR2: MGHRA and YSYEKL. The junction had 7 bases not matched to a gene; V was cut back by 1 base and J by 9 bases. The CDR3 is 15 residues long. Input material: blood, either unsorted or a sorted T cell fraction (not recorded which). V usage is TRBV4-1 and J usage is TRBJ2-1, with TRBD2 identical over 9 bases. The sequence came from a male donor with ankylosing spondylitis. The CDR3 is CASSQGLAGWGEQFF. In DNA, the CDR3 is TGCGCCAGCAGCCAAGGGCTAGCGGGATGGGGTGAGCAGTTCTTC.